Listed below are T cell receptor beta chains from one sample, sequenced in a study of CD8 T cells in ankylosing spondylitis. TCRdb ran MiXCR on the 5' RACE reads and lists one entry per CDR3 protein. The table records a few hundred thousand distinct CDR3 sequences, roughly 18% of them present only once. Sequencing used blood, either unsorted or a sorted T cell fraction (not recorded which). The receptors stem from a male donor with ankylosing spondylitis or in good health (not recorded which). Each CDR3 is given with its conserved first and last residue. The D gene is left open where the match is weak. Rows give clone size only sometimes, using once, few, many, or a class for an expanded clone.

abundance: few
j_gene: TRBJ1-4
d_gene: NA
v_gene: TRBV4-1
CDR3aa: CASSQGTATTNEKLFF
CDR3nt: TGCGCCAGCAGCCAGGGGACGGCTACAACTAATGAAAAACTGTTTTTT

abundance: NA
j_gene: TRBJ2-7
d_gene: NA
v_gene: TRBV20-1
CDR3aa: CSARGTTVYEQYF
CDR3nt: TGCAGTGCTAGGGGAACCACAGTTTACGAGCAGTACTTC

abundance: many
j_gene: TRBJ2-3
d_gene: NA
v_gene: TRBV4-3
CDR3aa: CASSQDLVAEDTQYF
CDR3nt: TGCGCCAGCAGCCAGGACCTAGTCGCGGAAGATACGCAGTATTTT

abundance: few
j_gene: TRBJ1-1
d_gene: NA
v_gene: TRBV7-8
CDR3aa: CASSLTQGGAFF
CDR3nt: TGTGCCAGCAGCTTAACCCAAGGGGGAGCTTTCTTT

abundance: many
j_gene: TRBJ1-2
d_gene: NA
v_gene: TRBV6-5
CDR3aa: CASREVNYGYTF
CDR3nt: TGTGCCAGCAGGGAAGTTAACTATGGCTACACCTTC

abundance: NA
j_gene: TRBJ2-1
d_gene: NA
v_gene: TRBV12-3/TRBV12-4
CDR3aa: CASSPELSGLNEQFF
CDR3nt: TGTGCCAGCAGTCCTGAATTAAGCGGGCTCAATGAGCAGTTCTTC

abundance: many
j_gene: TRBJ2-1
d_gene: TRBD1
v_gene: TRBV4-1
CDR3aa: CASRGQGDEQFF
CDR3nt: TGCGCCAGCAGAGGACAGGGCGATGAGCAGTTCTTC

abundance: NA
j_gene: TRBJ2-2
d_gene: NA
v_gene: TRBV7-9
CDR3aa: CASSRDTHTGELFF
CDR3nt: TGTGCCAGCAGCCGGGACACACACACCGGGGAGCTGTTTTTT

abundance: NA
j_gene: TRBJ2-5
d_gene: NA
v_gene: TRBV7-9
CDR3aa: CASGTTLEETQYF
CDR3nt: TGTGCCAGCGGCACTACACTTGAAGAGACCCAGTACTTC

abundance: NA
j_gene: TRBJ1-2
d_gene: NA
v_gene: TRBV12-3/TRBV12-4
CDR3aa: CAISGDLNYGYTF
CDR3nt: TGTGCCATCAGCGGGGATCTTAACTATGGCTACACCTTC

abundance: few
j_gene: TRBJ2-2
d_gene: NA
v_gene: TRBV29-1
CDR3aa: CSVETRRGELFF
CDR3nt: TGCAGCGTGGAGACCCGGCGGGGGGAGCTGTTTTTT

abundance: many
j_gene: TRBJ1-1
d_gene: TRBD1
v_gene: TRBV6-6
CDR3aa: CASSYGDSEAFF
CDR3nt: TGTGCCAGCAGTTATGGGGACAGTGAAGCTTTCTTT

abundance: many
j_gene: TRBJ1-2
d_gene: TRBD1
v_gene: TRBV29-1
CDR3aa: CSVEDEAGGNYGYTF
CDR3nt: TGCAGCGTTGAAGATGAAGCAGGGGGGAACTATGGCTACACCTTC

abundance: NA
j_gene: TRBJ2-2
d_gene: TRBD2
v_gene: TRBV13
CDR3aa: CASSLTSGGYTGELFF
CDR3nt: TGTGCCAGCAGCTTAACTAGCGGGGGTTACACCGGGGAGCTGTTTTTT

abundance: NA
j_gene: TRBJ2-6
d_gene: NA
v_gene: TRBV5-1
CDR3aa: CASTSGANVLTF
CDR3nt: TGCGCCAGTACCTCTGGGGCCAACGTCCTGACTTTC

abundance: NA
j_gene: TRBJ2-2
d_gene: TRBD1
v_gene: TRBV7-9
CDR3aa: CASSSPTGGEVTGELFF
CDR3nt: TGTGCCAGCAGCTCACCGACAGGGGGCGAGGTCACCGGGGAGCTGTTTTTT

abundance: few
j_gene: TRBJ2-7
d_gene: NA
v_gene: TRBV7-4
CDR3aa: CASSTDRSSYEQYF
CDR3nt: TGTGCCAGCAGCACAGACAGGAGCTCCTACGAGCAGTACTTC

abundance: many
j_gene: TRBJ2-2
d_gene: NA
v_gene: TRBV7-8
CDR3aa: CASSLDRRGLSNTGELFF
CDR3nt: TGTGCCAGCAGCTTAGACAGGCGGGGACTTTCGAACACCGGGGAGCTGTTTTTT

abundance: many
j_gene: TRBJ2-1
d_gene: NA
v_gene: TRBV6-2/TRBV6-3
CDR3aa: CASEYHGEQFF
CDR3nt: TGTGCCAGCGAGTACCATGGTGAGCAGTTCTTC

abundance: many
j_gene: TRBJ2-3
d_gene: TRBD2
v_gene: TRBV4-1
CDR3aa: CASSQDWRTSGRDTQYF
CDR3nt: TGCGCCAGCAGCCAAGATTGGAGGACTAGCGGGAGAGATACGCAGTATTTT

abundance: few
j_gene: TRBJ2-7
d_gene: NA
v_gene: TRBV12-3/TRBV12-4
CDR3aa: CASSLGFSGEQYF
CDR3nt: TGTGCCAGCAGTTTAGGGTTCAGTGGCGAGCAGTACTTC

abundance: NA
j_gene: TRBJ2-7
d_gene: NA
v_gene: TRBV29-1
CDR3aa: CSVGAGSSYEQYF
CDR3nt: TGCAGCGTTGGGGCCGGGAGCTCCTACGAGCAGTACTTC

abundance: NA
j_gene: TRBJ2-1
d_gene: NA
v_gene: TRBV4-3
CDR3aa: CASSQDGRSNEQFF
CDR3nt: TGCGCCAGCAGCCAAGATGGCCGGAGTAATGAGCAGTTCTTC

abundance: few
j_gene: TRBJ2-5
d_gene: NA
v_gene: TRBV25-1
CDR3aa: CASSEYSGDLPWKTQYF
CDR3nt: TGTGCCAGCAGTGAATATAGTGGGGACTTGCCATGGAAGACCCAGTACTTC

abundance: many
j_gene: TRBJ1-5
d_gene: NA
v_gene: TRBV4-1
CDR3aa: CASSQEWQGFQPQHF
CDR3nt: TGCGCCAGCAGCCAAGAATGGCAGGGGTTCCAGCCCCAGCATTTT

abundance: NA
j_gene: TRBJ2-3
d_gene: TRBD2
v_gene: TRBV29-1
CDR3aa: CSVEGGTSGTDTQYF
CDR3nt: TGCAGCGTTGAAGGCGGGACTAGCGGCACAGATACGCAGTATTTT

abundance: many
j_gene: TRBJ2-7
d_gene: NA
v_gene: TRBV27
CDR3aa: CASSFRLDPGVYEQYF
CDR3nt: TGTGCCAGCAGTTTTCGACTGGATCCGGGGGTCTACGAGCAGTACTTC

abundance: many
j_gene: TRBJ2-7
d_gene: NA
v_gene: TRBV7-6
CDR3aa: CASSLDLGPRYLYF
CDR3nt: TGTGCCAGCAGCTTAGATCTCGGACCACGCTACCTGTACTTC

abundance: few
j_gene: TRBJ2-1
d_gene: TRBD2
v_gene: TRBV28
CDR3aa: CASSLLRGGGNEQFF
CDR3nt: TGTGCCAGCAGCTTACTCCGGGGGGGGGGAAATGAGCAGTTCTTC

abundance: NA
j_gene: TRBJ1-1
d_gene: TRBD1
v_gene: TRBV7-9
CDR3aa: CASSHRDSLREAFF
CDR3nt: TGTGCCAGCAGCCATCGGGACAGTCTTCGAGAGGCTTTCTTT

abundance: few
j_gene: TRBJ1-2
d_gene: TRBD1
v_gene: TRBV20-1
CDR3aa: CSARDGTGPYGYTF
CDR3nt: TGCAGTGCTAGGGACGGGACAGGGCCTTATGGCTACACCTTC

abundance: few
j_gene: TRBJ2-1
d_gene: NA
v_gene: TRBV5-1
CDR3aa: CASSLAETEWFF
CDR3nt: TGCGCCAGCAGCTTGGCCGAGACAGAATGGTTCTTC

abundance: many
j_gene: TRBJ2-7
d_gene: TRBD1
v_gene: TRBV7-2
CDR3aa: CASSWGQGLTRYEQYF
CDR3nt: TGTGCCAGCAGCTGGGGACAGGGCCTCACCCGCTACGAGCAGTACTTC

abundance: NA
j_gene: TRBJ2-7
d_gene: NA
v_gene: TRBV7-8
CDR3aa: CASSWRYSYEQYF
CDR3nt: TGTGCCAGCTCTTGGAGGTACTCCTACGAGCAGTACTTC

abundance: NA
j_gene: TRBJ1-1
d_gene: NA
v_gene: TRBV6-1
CDR3aa: CASSINMNTEAFF
CDR3nt: TGTGCCAGCAGTATTAACATGAACACTGAAGCTTTCTTT

abundance: few
j_gene: TRBJ2-3
d_gene: NA
v_gene: TRBV2
CDR3aa: CASSDLALDTQYF
CDR3nt: TGTGCCAGCAGTGACCTAGCCTTGGATACGCAGTATTTT

abundance: NA
j_gene: TRBJ2-1
d_gene: NA
v_gene: TRBV14
CDR3aa: CASSQESPNEQFF
CDR3nt: TGTGCCAGCAGCCAAGAGTCCCCCAATGAGCAGTTCTTC

abundance: NA
j_gene: TRBJ2-3
d_gene: TRBD2
v_gene: TRBV7-8
CDR3aa: CASSLFGLAGVGDTQYF
CDR3nt: TGTGCCAGCAGCTTATTTGGACTAGCGGGAGTGGGAGATACGCAGTATTTT

abundance: few
j_gene: TRBJ1-2
d_gene: NA
v_gene: TRBV29-1
CDR3aa: CSVPRAYGYTF
CDR3nt: TGCAGCGTTCCAAGGGCCTATGGCTACACCTTC

abundance: NA
j_gene: TRBJ2-7
d_gene: NA
v_gene: TRBV20-1
CDR3aa: CSSEGAYEQYF
CDR3nt: TGCAGTTCCGAAGGGGCTTACGAGCAGTACTTC

abundance: few
j_gene: TRBJ2-3
d_gene: TRBD1
v_gene: TRBV15
CDR3aa: CATSRDGQGMTHTQYF
CDR3nt: TGTGCCACCAGCAGAGATGGACAGGGCATGACACATACGCAGTATTTT

abundance: NA
j_gene: TRBJ2-4
d_gene: TRBD2
v_gene: TRBV20-1
CDR3aa: CCARGGRETLAKNIQYF
CDR3nt: TGCTGTGCTAGAGGAGGGCGGGAGACGTTAGCCAAAAACATTCAGTACTTC

abundance: NA
j_gene: TRBJ2-6
d_gene: TRBD1
v_gene: TRBV9
CDR3aa: CASSVGQGASGANVLTF
CDR3nt: TGTGCCAGCAGCGTTGGGCAGGGGGCCTCTGGGGCCAACGTCCTGACTTTC

abundance: NA
j_gene: TRBJ2-1
d_gene: TRBD2
v_gene: TRBV12-3/TRBV12-4
CDR3aa: CASSPGLAGASDEQFF
CDR3nt: TGTGCCAGCAGTCCCGGACTAGCGGGAGCGTCAGATGAGCAGTTCTTC

abundance: NA
j_gene: TRBJ2-6
d_gene: NA
v_gene: TRBV6-5
CDR3aa: CASSYAGPGANVLTF
CDR3nt: TGTGCCAGCAGTTACGCAGGGCCTGGGGCCAACGTCCTGACTTTC

abundance: many
j_gene: TRBJ2-1
d_gene: NA
v_gene: TRBV14
CDR3aa: CASSQEFPLVSNEQFF
CDR3nt: TGTGCCAGCAGCCAAGAGTTCCCTCTCGTGTCCAATGAGCAGTTCTTC

abundance: few
j_gene: TRBJ2-5
d_gene: TRBD2
v_gene: TRBV2
CDR3aa: CASMPWTSDETQYF
CDR3nt: TGTGCCAGCATGCCCTGGACTAGCGACGAGACCCAGTACTTC

abundance: many
j_gene: TRBJ2-3
d_gene: NA
v_gene: TRBV5-1
CDR3aa: CASSLWSSGTDTQYF
CDR3nt: TGCGCCAGCAGCTTGTGGTCTAGCGGCACAGATACGCAGTATTTT